The 15 T cell receptor beta chains presented below share a single source sample, sequenced in a study of shared clonotypes between healthy human individuals. The method was immunoSEQ multiplex PCR; TCRdb's version includes in-frame clones alone and lacks a portion of them. The sample lists 2 million to 2.5 million clones, about nine tenths seen once, with about 0.36% in the top ten. Sequencing used naive CD4+ T cells from PBMCs. The subset: CD45RA+ positively selected. These receptors all stem from a man aged 18 to 35 in good health. Some clones in this sample may be carry-over from other donors' samples.

V is TRBV5-4 and J is TRBJ2-1; D gene uncertain. V was shortened by 3 bases and J by 4 bases, with 17 bases between the two germline ends. The CDR3 contains 16 residues. Germline lookup yields CDR1 SGHNT and CDR2 YYREEE (reference sequence). CDR3: CASSSPRGAAYNEQFF. CDR3 coding DNA: TGTGCCAGCAGCTCCCCCCGAGGTGCAGCGTACAATGAGCAGTTCTTC.

In its sample, this clone was seen a few times. V gene TRBV2 combines with J gene TRBJ1-1; D remains unclear. V lost 4 bases and J 3 bases, leaving 9 bases between the germline ends. Germline V gene sequence: CDR1 SNHLY, CDR2 FYNNEI. The CDR3 length is 13 residues. As DNA, the CDR3 is TGTGCCAGCAGTGGGGAGGTGTACACTGAAGCTTTCTTT. Encoded protein: CASSGEVYTEAFF.

CDR3 DNA sequence: TGTGCCATCAGTGAGTCCCGGACAACAGATACGCAGTATTTT. Amino acid sequence: CAISESRTTDTQYF. The chain recombines TRBV10-3 with TRBJ2-3; D might be TRBD1 (5 bases). This CDR3 comprises 14 residues. Germline V lookup: CDR1 ENHRY, CDR2 SYGVKD. V was cut by 0 bases and J by 3 bases, with 7 bases left in between.

As regards this clone: The sample carries other DNA sequences with the same CDR3. V is TRBV18 and J is TRBJ2-3, with D unclear. The germline CDR1 and CDR2 sequences are KGHSH and LQKENI. The CDR3 is made up of 15 amino acids. Trimming removed 0 bases from V and 0 bases from J, with 7 bases in between. The CDR3 DNA reads TGTGCCAGCTCACCACCCTCCGGAAGCACAGATACGCAGTATTTT. Protein sequence: CASSPPSGSTDTQYF.

This chain connects TRBV19 to TRBJ2-4; 9 nucleotides agree with TRBD2. The V segment lost 2 bases and the J segment 0 bases; nucleotides outside the gene matches: 2. Germline CDR1 and CDR2: LNHDA and SQIVND (reference sequence). This CDR3 comprises 16 residues. As DNA, the CDR3 is TGTGCCAGTAGTATACTAGCGGGATTAGCCAAAAACATTCAGTACTTC. Translating gives CASSILAGLAKNIQYF.

The chain links TRBV5-1 to TRBJ2-4; D remains ambiguous. The germline V gene encodes CDR1 SGHRS and CDR2 YFSETQ. This CDR3 spans 14 amino acids. Trimming took off 0 bases at V and 8 bases at J, with 12 bases between the two ends. The CDR3 loop reads CASSLDATTDIQYF. CDR3 DNA sequence: TGCGCCAGCAGCTTGGACGCAACCACGGACATTCAGTACTTC. The variable domain in full, completed from reference TRBV5-1 and TRBJ2-4, reads KAGVTQTPRYLIKTRGQQVTLSCSPISGHRSVSWYQQTPGQGLQFLFEYFSETQRNKGNFPGRFSGRQFSNSRSEMNVSTLELGDSALYLCASSLDATTDIQYFGAGTRLSVL.

V and J are TRBV7-9 and TRBJ2-7; D gene ambiguous. CDR3 length: 14 residues. The V end was cut by 5 bases, the J end by 3 bases, with 14 bases between. CDR1 is SEHNR and CDR2 is FQNEAQ in the germline V gene (reference sequence). The CDR3 here is CASSPGYKVYEQYF. The DNA of the CDR3 is TGTGCCAGCAGCCCCGGTTACAAAGTCTACGAGCAGTACTTC.

Note on this clone: Other DNA sequences from this sample encode an identical CDR3 as well. The chain combines TRBV18 with TRBJ1-3; no clear D gene. Germline V lookup: CDR1 KGHSH, CDR2 LQKENI. V lost 3 bases and J lost 0, with 9 bases in between. The length of the CDR3 is 15 residues. CDR3 bases: TGTGCCAGCTCACCGCCGGGAGTCTCTGGAAACACCATATATTTT. This encodes CASSPPGVSGNTIYF.

The rearrangement links TRBV9 to TRBJ2-3, with D perhaps assigned TRBD1 or TRBD2 (6 bases each). In germline, CDR1 is SGDLS, CDR2 YYNGEE. The germline V and J ends were trimmed by 0 bases and 4 bases, with 12 bases remaining between them. There are 15 residues in the CDR3. The DNA of the CDR3 is TGTGCCAGCAGCGTAGCAGGGGAGGACCCAGATACGCAGTATTTT. This encodes CASSVAGEDPDTQYF. Drawing the rest from reference TRBV9 and TRBJ2-3, the complete variable domain is DSGVTQTPKHLITATGQRVTLRCSPRSGDLSVYWYQQSLDQGLQFLIQYYNGEERAKGNILERFSAQQFPDLHSELNLSSLELGDSALYFCASSVAGEDPDTQYFGPGTRLTVL.

The V call is TRBV5-1, the J call TRBJ2-3, with a weak D call TRBD2 (6 bases). Looked up from germline, CDR1 is SGHRS and CDR2 is YFSETQ. The CDR3 extends over 15 amino acids. With 5 bases removed from V and 0 bases from J, the gap between germline ends came to 13 bases. The CDR3 reads CASRGGAPSTDTQYF. The CDR3 DNA reads TGCGCCAGCAGGGGCGGGGCCCCTAGCACAGATACGCAGTATTTT.

This clone appeared a single time. This chain joins TRBV6-5 and TRBJ2-7; tentative D call: TRBD2 (6 bases). Germline V gene sequence: CDR1 MNHEY, CDR2 SVGAGI. The CDR3 loop spans 13 amino acids. The V end was cut by 10 bases, the J end by 3 bases, with 16 bases between. CDR3 loop: CATSTGGDYEQYF. DNA for the CDR3: TGTGCCACCAGCACCGGGGGAGACTACGAGCAGTACTTC.

CDR3 amino acids: CASSSRGSEAFF. The CDR3 DNA reads as TGTGCCAGCAGCTCAAGGGGCAGTGAAGCTTTCTTT. The V call is TRBV7-9, the J call TRBJ1-1; the D gene is possibly TRBD1 (5 bases). Between the trimmed V and J ends, which lost 4 bases and 7 bases, there was a span of 10 bases. The length of the CDR3 is 12 residues. Germline lookup yields CDR1 SEHNR and CDR2 FQNEAQ (reference sequence).

The V and J genes are TRBV10-1 and TRBJ2-7; D is possibly TRBD1 (5 bases). Germline CDR1 reads WNHNN; CDR2 reads SYGVQD (reference sequence). Trimming took 2 bases from V and 4 from J, leaving 12 bases between them. The CDR3 runs 14 residues. The CDR3 sequence: CASSEGHTPYEQYF. DNA of the CDR3: TGCGCCAGCAGTGAGGGACATACCCCTTACGAGCAGTACTTC.

V usage is TRBV7-2 and J usage is TRBJ2-3, with a weak D call TRBD2 (5 bases). Per the germline V gene, CDR1 is SGHTA and CDR2 is FQGNSA. With 5 bases removed from V and 1 base from J, the gap between germline ends came to 16 bases. This CDR3 region has 16 residues. The CDR3 loop reads CASSPRVGSGTDTQYF. Written as DNA, the CDR3 is TGTGCCAGCAGCCCCCGGGTGGGTAGCGGCACAGATACGCAGTATTTT. Complete variable domain (other parts from reference TRBV7-2 and TRBJ2-3): GAGVSQSPSNKVTEKGKDVELRCDPISGHTALYWYRQSLGQGLEFLIYFQGNSAPDKSGLPSDRFSAERTGGSVSTLTIQRTQQEDSAVYLCASSPRVGSGTDTQYFGPGTRLTVL.

The gene calls are TRBV30 and TRBJ1-3, with D maybe TRBD1 (5 bases). Deletions cut 0 bases from V and 4 bases from J, with 10 bases between. Per germline, CDR1 GTSNPN and CDR2 SVGIG (reference sequence). The CDR3 totals 14 residues. The CDR3 spells CAWSVLRQGNTIYF. The CDR3, as DNA: TGTGCCTGGAGTGTACTGAGACAGGGAAACACCATATATTTT.